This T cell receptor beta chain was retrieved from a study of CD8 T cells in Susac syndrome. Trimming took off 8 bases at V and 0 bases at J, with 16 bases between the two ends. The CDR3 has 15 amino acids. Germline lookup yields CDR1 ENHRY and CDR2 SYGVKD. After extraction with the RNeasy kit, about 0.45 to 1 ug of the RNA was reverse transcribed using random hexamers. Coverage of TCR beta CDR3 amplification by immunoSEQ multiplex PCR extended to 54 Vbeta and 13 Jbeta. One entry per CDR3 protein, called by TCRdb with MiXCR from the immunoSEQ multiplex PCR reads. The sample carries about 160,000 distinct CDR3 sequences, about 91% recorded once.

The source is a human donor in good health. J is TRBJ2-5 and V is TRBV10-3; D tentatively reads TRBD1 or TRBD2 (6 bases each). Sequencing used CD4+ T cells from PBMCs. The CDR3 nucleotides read TGTGCCATCGCTGACGCTAGGGGGGACCAAGAGACCCAGTACTTC. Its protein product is CAIADARGDQETQYF.